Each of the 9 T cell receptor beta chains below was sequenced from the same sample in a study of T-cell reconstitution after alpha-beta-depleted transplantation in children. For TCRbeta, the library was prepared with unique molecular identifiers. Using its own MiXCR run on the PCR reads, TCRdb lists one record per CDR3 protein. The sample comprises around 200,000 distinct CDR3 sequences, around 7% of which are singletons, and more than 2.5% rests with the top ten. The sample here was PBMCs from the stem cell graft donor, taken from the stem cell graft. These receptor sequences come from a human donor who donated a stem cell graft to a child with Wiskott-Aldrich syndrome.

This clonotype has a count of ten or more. CDR3 region: CASSLGQENTEAFF. The CDR3 DNA reads TGTGCCAGCAGCTTAGGACAGGAGAACACTGAAGCTTTCTTT. The chain uses TRBV7-9 and TRBJ1-1, with a tentative D call TRBD1 (6 bases). CDR3 length: 14 amino acids. The V gene lost 1 base and the J gene lost 1 base, with 7 bases spanning the gap. Germline assignment: CDR1 SEHNR and CDR2 FQNEAQ (reference sequence).

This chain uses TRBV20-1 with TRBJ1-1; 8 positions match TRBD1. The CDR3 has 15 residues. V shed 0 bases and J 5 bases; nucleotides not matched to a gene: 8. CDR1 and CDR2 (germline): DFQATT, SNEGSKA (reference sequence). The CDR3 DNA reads TGCAGTGCTAGAGACCGGACAGGGCTGGGGACTGAAGCTTTCTTT. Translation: CSARDRTGLGTEAFF.

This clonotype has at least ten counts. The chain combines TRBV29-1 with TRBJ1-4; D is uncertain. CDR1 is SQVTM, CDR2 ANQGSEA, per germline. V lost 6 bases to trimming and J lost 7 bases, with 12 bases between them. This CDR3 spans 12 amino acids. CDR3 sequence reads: CSVEGIGEKLFF. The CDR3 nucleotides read TGCAGCGTGGAGGGCATTGGTGAAAAACTGTTTTTT.

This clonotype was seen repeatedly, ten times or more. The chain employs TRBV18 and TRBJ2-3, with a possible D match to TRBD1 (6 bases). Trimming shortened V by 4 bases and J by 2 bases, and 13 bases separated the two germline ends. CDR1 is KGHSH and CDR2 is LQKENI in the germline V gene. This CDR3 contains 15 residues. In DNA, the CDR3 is TGTGCCAGCTCACTCGGACAGTCTTACACAGATACGCAGTATTTT. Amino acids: CASSLGQSYTDTQYF.

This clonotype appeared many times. CDR3 protein: CASSPFRGNSPLHF. CDR3 sequence (DNA): TGTGCCAGCTCCCCCTTTCGGGGAAATTCACCCCTCCACTTT. The chain couples TRBV6-1 to TRBJ1-6; no clear D. V was pared by 8 bases and J by 7 bases, with 15 bases between. This CDR3 has 14 amino acids. Per germline, CDR1 MNHNS and CDR2 SASEGT.

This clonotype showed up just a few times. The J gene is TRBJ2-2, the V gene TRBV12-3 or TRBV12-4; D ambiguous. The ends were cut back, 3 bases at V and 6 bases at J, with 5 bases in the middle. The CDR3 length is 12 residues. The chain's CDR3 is CASSFSPGELFF. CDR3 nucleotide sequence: TGTGCCAGCAGTTTTTCTCCCGGGGAGCTGTTTTTT.

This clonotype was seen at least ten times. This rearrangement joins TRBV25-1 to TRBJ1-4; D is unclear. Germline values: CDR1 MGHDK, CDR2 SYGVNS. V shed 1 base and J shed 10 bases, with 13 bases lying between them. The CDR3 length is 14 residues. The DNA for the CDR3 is TGTGCCAGCAGTGAATCTCACTCGGCCGGAAAACTGTTTTTT. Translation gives CASSESHSAGKLFF.

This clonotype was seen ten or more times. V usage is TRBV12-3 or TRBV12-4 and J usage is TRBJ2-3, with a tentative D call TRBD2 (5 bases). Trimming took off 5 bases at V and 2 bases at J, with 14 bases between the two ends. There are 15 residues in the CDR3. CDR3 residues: CASSPYGGHTDTQYF. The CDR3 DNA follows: TGTGCCAGCAGTCCTTACGGCGGGCACACAGATACGCAGTATTTT.

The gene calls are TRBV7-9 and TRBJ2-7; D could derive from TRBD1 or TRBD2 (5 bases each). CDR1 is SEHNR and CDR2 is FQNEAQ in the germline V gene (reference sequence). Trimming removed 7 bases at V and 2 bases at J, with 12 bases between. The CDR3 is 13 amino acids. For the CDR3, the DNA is TGTGCCAGCACCAACGGGGCCCCCTACGAGCAGTACTTC. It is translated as CASTNGAPYEQYF.